This is a list of T cell receptor beta chains from one sample in a study of graft-versus-host responses after intestinal transplantation. Profiling relied on immunoSEQ multiplex PCR, and the TCRdb table lists in-frame clones only, not all of them. This table holds about 15,000 clones, roughly a third found once. The specimen comprised alloreactive CD4+ T cells from a mixed lymphocyte reaction culture, sampled before intestinal transplant. Every receptor here comes from a human patient who received an intestinal transplant. Each CDR3 is given with its conserved first and last residue. The D gene is left open where the match is weak. Clone size is shown for a subset of rows, as once, few, many or a class of expanded clone.

size | J | length | D | V | DNA | CDR3
. | TRBJ2-7 | 13 | . | TRBV27 | TGTGCCAGCAGTTTTATCTCGCCCTACGAGCAGTACTTC | CASSFISPYEQYF
. | TRBJ2-5 | 17 | TRBD1 | TRBV7-9 | TGTGCCAGCAGCTTAGTATCGGGACAGGGGGTGGGAGAGACCCAGTACTTC | CASSLVSGQGVGETQYF
. | TRBJ2-1 | 16 | TRBD2 | TRBV5-1 | TGCGCCAGCAGCTACAAGACTAGCGGGAGGATACGTGAGCAGTTCTTC | CASSYKTSGRIREQFF
. | TRBJ1-2 | 16 | . | TRBV28 | TGTGCCAGCAGTAGTTCACACAGGGTGATGAACTATGGCTACACCTTC | CASSSSHRVMNYGYTF
. | TRBJ1-5 | 14 | . | TRBV5-4 | TGTGCCAGCAGCTTTTACGGCAAGAATCAGCCCCAGCATTTT | CASSFYGKNQPQHF
few | TRBJ1-1 | 13 | . | TRBV28 | TGTGCCAGCAGCCAAGACATGAACACTGAAGCTTTCTTT | CASSQDMNTEAFF
medium-sized | TRBJ2-7 | 15 | . | TRBV27 | TGTGCCAGCAGTTTAAGGGTGGGGGGAGGTAACGAGCAGTACTTC | CASSLRVGGGNEQYF
. | TRBJ2-2 | 15 | . | TRBV5-1 | TGCGCCAGCAGCTTGGCGACAGGCTATCGCGGGGAGCTGTTTTTT | CASSLATGYRGELFF
. | TRBJ2-1 | 18 | TRBD2 | TRBV28 | TGTGCCAGCAGTTCCTTAGGGACTAGCTTAAGGAAGAACAATGAGCAGTTCTTC | CASSSLGTSLRKNNEQFF
few | TRBJ1-5 | 14 | . | TRBV5-3 | TGTGCCAGAACCTTGCGGGTCAGCGATCAGCCCCAGCATTTT | CARTLRVSDQPQHF
. | TRBJ1-1 | 15 | . | TRBV4-2 | TGTGCCAGCAGCTTTGGCAGGCCGATGAACACTGAAGCTTTCTTT | CASSFGRPMNTEAFF
. | TRBJ1-1 | 12 | . | TRBV25-1 | TGTGCCAGCAGTGCCCCCTGGGGGGAGGCTTTCTTT | CASSAPWGEAFF
. | TRBJ2-3 | 16 | TRBD2 | TRBV7-8 | TGTGCCAGCAGCCCATCTAGCGGAGGGAGGACAGATACGCAGTATTTT | CASSPSSGGRTDTQYF
. | TRBJ2-6 | 20 | . | TRBV9 | TGTGCCAGTAGCCCATTTGGACCGCCTAGCTCCCACTCTGGGGCTAACGTCCTGACTTTC | CASSPFGPPSSHSGANVLTF
few | TRBJ2-7 | 15 | TRBD2 | TRBV6-1 | TGTGCCAGCAAAAGAGGACTAGCGGGAGATAACGAGCAGTACTTC | CASKRGLAGDNEQYF
few | TRBJ2-3 | 16 | . | TRBV25-1 | TGTGCCAGCAGTGAACTTGGCAGGGGCGGTGGAGATACGCAGTATTTT | CASSELGRGGGDTQYF
. | TRBJ2-7 | 13 | . | TRBV28 | TGTGCCAGCAGTTCCCCGGATAGCTACGAGCAGTACTTC | CASSSPDSYEQYF
few | TRBJ2-3 | 11 | . | TRBV6-5 | TGTGCCAGCAGGACCTCATCTACGCAGTATTTT | CASRTSSTQYF
. | TRBJ2-1 | 11 | . | TRBV6-6 | TGTGCCAGCAGTGACAGAAATGAGCAGTTCTTC | CASSDRNEQFF
few | TRBJ2-2 | 16 | TRBD2 | TRBV5-1 | TGCGCCAGCAGCTTGGCGGGGGGGCAGAGCACCGGGGAGCTGTTTTTT | CASSLAGGQSTGELFF
. | TRBJ1-2 | 14 | TRBD1 | TRBV19 | TGTGCCAGTAGTATCGGTTACACAGGGGACGGCTACACCTTC | CASSIGYTGDGYTF
few | TRBJ1-2 | 15 | TRBD1 | TRBV2 | TGTGCCAGCAGTGCCGAAGTGGGACAGGTCTATGGCTACACCTTC | CASSAEVGQVYGYTF
medium-sized | TRBJ2-5 | 16 | TRBD2 | TRBV7-3 | TGTGCCAGCAGATCCGGACTAGCGGGGGCCCAAGAGACCCAGTACTTC | CASRSGLAGAQETQYF
few | TRBJ2-7 | 15 | TRBD1 | TRBV5-1 | TGCGCCAGCAGCTTTACCGGGACAGGGTTATACGAGCAGTACTTC | CASSFTGTGLYEQYF
. | TRBJ2-1 | 19 | TRBD2 | TRBV28 | TGTGCCAGCAGTTTATGGAGGACTAGCGGGAGGCCCCGTGACAATGAGCAGTTCTTC | CASSLWRTSGRPRDNEQFF
. | TRBJ1-2 | 16 | . | TRBV5-5 | TGTGCCAGCAGCTTGGTGATAGGGCAGGGTTACTATGGCTACACCTTC | CASSLVIGQGYYGYTF
. | TRBJ1-3 | 15 | . | TRBV7-9 | TGTGCCAGCAGCCCGAGACCGAACTCTGGAAACACCATATATTTT | CASSPRPNSGNTIYF
few | TRBJ2-1 | 15 | TRBD2 | TRBV25-1 | TGTGCCAGCAGTTTAGCGGGAGGGCCCTACAATGAGCAGTTCTTC | CASSLAGGPYNEQFF
once | TRBJ2-1 | 16 | . | TRBV19 | TGCGCCAGTAGTATAGATCACAGCGGCTCTTACAATGAGCAGTTCTTC | CASSIDHSGSYNEQFF
. | TRBJ1-1 | 15 | . | TRBV18 | TGTGCCAGCTCACCACCATCCCTCGGGGACACTGAAGCTTTCTTT | CASSPPSLGDTEAFF
few | TRBJ2-3 | 16 | . | TRBV12-1 | TGTGCCAGCAGCTTTAACAGGGGGCGCGGCACAGATACGCAGTATTTT | CASSFNRGRGTDTQYF
once | TRBJ2-7 | 15 | . | TRBV28 | TGTGCCAGCAGTTTTCCCCAGGGGGGGTTGTACGAGCAGTACTTC | CASSFPQGGLYEQYF
. | TRBJ2-2 | 17 | . | TRBV5-4 | TGTGCCAGCAGCTTGGCGACCAGGTGGTGGGACACCGGGGAGCTGTTTTTT | CASSLATRWWDTGELFF
few | TRBJ2-7 | 15 | . | TRBV6-5 | TGTGCCAGCAGTTACTTGGGGGGATCTACGTACGAGCAGTACTTC | CASSYLGGSTYEQYF
few | TRBJ1-1 | 14 | . | TRBV19 | TGTGCCAGTAGCACGGGACTTCTGAACACTGAAGCTTTCTTT | CASSTGLLNTEAFF
once | TRBJ2-1 | 17 | TRBD2 | TRBV5-1 | TGCGCCAGCAGCCAGATGCTAGCGGGAGGGGCGGGAAGGGAGCAGTTCTTC | CASSQMLAGGAGREQFF
. | TRBJ1-1 | 14 | . | TRBV4-1 | TGCGCCAGCAGCCAAGTGAGGGGAGGTACTGAAGCTTTCTTT | CASSQVRGGTEAFF
medium-sized | TRBJ2-2 | 19 | TRBD1 | TRBV5-1 | TGCGCCAGCAGCCACTCCTGGGACAGGGTTATTTCGGGGACCGGGGAGCTGTTTTTT | CASSHSWDRVISGTGELFF
. | TRBJ2-1 | 13 | TRBD2 | TRBV4-2 | TGTGCCAGCAGCCAAGGCTTTAGCGGGGGAAGGTTCTTC | CASSQGFSGGRFF
. | TRBJ1-2 | 13 | . | TRBV27 | TGTGCCAGCAGACTCTCGGGGGGGGATGGCTACACCTTC | CASRLSGGDGYTF
. | TRBJ2-3 | 14 | . | TRBV15 | TGTGCCACCAGCCGGGACTTCGGCACAGATACGCAGTATTTT | CATSRDFGTDTQYF
few | TRBJ2-5 | 14 | TRBD1 | TRBV11-3 | TGTGCCAGCAGCTTAGATAGGGGGCGAGAGACCCAGTACTTC | CASSLDRGRETQYF
. | TRBJ1-2 | 16 | TRBD1 | TRBV23-1 | TGCGCCAGCAGTCGTCCCCCGGGACAGGGGTTCTATGGCTACACCTTC | CASSRPPGQGFYGYTF
. | TRBJ2-7 | 15 | . | TRBV28 | TGTGCCAGCAGTTTCCCCGAAGGAGGAAGGTACGAGCAGTACTTC | CASSFPEGGRYEQYF
. | TRBJ2-1 | 15 | TRBD2 | TRBV4-1 | TGCGCCAGCAGCCATTTAGCGGGAGATTACAATGAGCAGTTCTTC | CASSHLAGDYNEQFF